The rows below give T cell receptor beta chains drawn from one sample of a study of shared clonotypes between healthy human individuals. Method: immunoSEQ multiplex PCR; TCRdb's copy keeps in-frame clones and lacks some. The table shows millions of clones, with roughly 93% occurring only once. Sequences were obtained from naive CD4+ T cells from PBMCs. The origin of the receptors is a man younger than 35 in good health. Some clones in this sample may be carry-over from other donors' samples. Each CDR3 is given with its conserved first and last residue. The order of the fields is CDR3 length, D gene, J gene, V gene, CDR3 protein, CDR3 DNA. The D gene is left open where the match is weak.

>14|-|TRBJ1-1|TRBV5-5
CASSFDPMNTEAFF
TGTGCCAGCAGCTTTGACCCAATGAACACTGAAGCTTTCTTT
>14|-|TRBJ2-2|TRBV7-7
CASSTAENTGELFF
TGTGCCAGCAGTACGGCAGAGAACACCGGGGAGCTGTTTTTT
>16|TRBD2|TRBJ2-3|TRBV4-3
CASSQYRDYGTDTQYF
TGCGCCAGCAGCCAATACCGGGACTACGGGACAGATACGCAGTATTTT
>14|-|TRBJ1-1|TRBV6-5
CVSSGGSRWTEAFF
TGTGTCAGCAGTGGCGGGAGCCGATGGACTGAAGCTTTCTTT
>15|TRBD1|TRBJ1-4|TRBV5-1
CASSAGTGGHEKLFF
TGCGCCAGCAGCGCGGGGACAGGGGGCCATGAAAAACTGTTTTTT
>16|-|TRBJ1-3|TRBV7-8
CASSFYHRATGNTIYF
TGTGCCAGCAGCTTCTACCATCGGGCAACAGGAAACACCATATATTTT
>15|TRBD2|TRBJ2-7|TRBV11-3
CASSFNRGSGGEQYF
TGTGCCAGCAGCTTCAACCGGGGATCGGGGGGAGAGCAGTACTTC
>15|TRBD2|TRBJ2-3|TRBV10-3
CAISPSGTGADTQYF
TGTGCCATCAGTCCTAGCGGGACCGGGGCGGATACGCAGTATTTT
>15|-|TRBJ2-1|TRBV7-2
CASSLIAASYNEQFF
TGTGCCAGCAGCTTAATAGCGGCCTCCTACAATGAGCAGTTCTTC
>14|TRBD1|TRBJ1-2|TRBV5-6
CASSVDRGGGGYTF
TGTGCCAGCAGCGTGGACAGGGGTGGAGGCGGCTACACCTTC
>11|-|TRBJ2-7|TRBV11-2
CASTRGGEQYF
TGTGCCAGCACGAGGGGGGGGGAGCAGTACTTC
>17|TRBD2|TRBJ2-3|TRBV11-2
CASTARTSGSFTDTQYF
TGTGCCAGCACCGCGAGGACTAGCGGGAGTTTCACAGATACGCAGTATTTT
>13|-|TRBJ1-5|TRBV10-3
CAISQRVREPQHF
TGTGCCATCAGTCAGAGAGTAAGGGAGCCCCAGCATTTT
>15|-|TRBJ2-7|TRBV18
CASSSGHDSPYEQYF
TGTGCCAGCTCGTCGGGACACGATTCTCCCTACGAGCAGTACTTC
>18|TRBD2|TRBJ2-6|TRBV19
CASSIILAGFSGANVLTF
TGTGCCAGTAGTATTATCCTAGCGGGATTCTCTGGGGCCAACGTCCTGACTTTC
>12|-|TRBJ2-1|TRBV28
CASSPNTREQFF
TGTGCCAGCAGTCCAAACACGAGGGAGCAGTTCTTC
>14|-|TRBJ1-2|TRBV25-1
CASSEQGANYGYTF
TGTGCCAGCAGTGAACAGGGAGCTAACTATGGCTACACCTTC